The entry below describes one T cell receptor (beta chain). Its antigen remains unidentified. The CDR3 is made up of 13 amino acids. CDR1 and CDR2 (germline): SQVTM, ANQGSEA. V trimming: 7 bases; J trimming: 4 bases; junction bases outside the gene matches: 6. The data were obtained in a study of Ad26.COV2.S vaccination and SARS-CoV-2 variants. In the study overall: In the study, Ad26.COV2.S was injected intramuscularly once, or twice 56 days apart. Study-level points and caveats: Total responses of T cells may have been underestimated by the analyses of TCR breadth and depth.

TCRdb's copy holds only in-frame clones and misses some; the assay was immunoSEQ multiplex PCR. The sample consists of hundreds of thousands of clones, roughly 91% of them appearing once. Treatment described: some 20 received Ad26.COV2.S at low or high dose, single or two shots; 5 received placebo; per-sample allocation not given. Day 63 after the first injection of vaccine or placebo was the sampling time. The gene calls are TRBV29-1 and TRBJ1-4, with 7 positions matching TRBD1. Material: peripheral blood, obtained in a trial of Ad26.COV2.S vaccine versus placebo. This TCR came from a person between 18 and 59 years old who received the Ad26.COV2.S COVID-19 vaccine or a placebo. CDR3 bases: TGCAGCGCCCAACAGGGGTTTAATGAAAAACTGTTTTTT. Residues: CSAQQGFNEKLFF.